Presented here are 14 T cell receptor beta chains from one specimen sequenced in a study of T cell repertoires in cytomegalovirus infection. Using its own MiXCR run on the reads, TCRdb lists one record per CDR3 protein. The sample lists about 770,000 distinct CDR3 sequences; around 29% were seen once. Their antigen targets remain unknown. Sample: cultured CD8+ T cells from PBMCs, taken from culture after CMV antigen stimulation. The receptors derive from a human donor in good health (CMV status not recorded). Some clones in this sample may be carry-over from other donors' samples.

CDR3 residues: CATRGTGGDETQYF. CDR3 DNA: TGTGCCACGAGGGGGACAGGGGGCGATGAGACCCAGTACTTC. This chain joins TRBV12-3 or TRBV12-4 and TRBJ2-5; the match to TRBD1 covers 12 bases. J lost 5 bases, V lost 10 bases, and 8 bases had no gene match. The CDR3 loop spans 14 amino acids.

This clonotype came up a few times. This chain uses TRBV6-6 with TRBJ2-3; no clear D. Germline V gene lookup returns CDR1 MNHNY and CDR2 SVGAGI (reference sequence). V was trimmed by 0 bases and J by 3 bases, leaving 7 bases between them. The CDR3 totals 14 residues. CDR3 sequence (DNA): TGTGCCAGCAGTTACTCGAGACTGACAGATACGCAGTATTTT. Residues: CASSYSRLTDTQYF.

The chain's CDR3 is CASSLELAEGPDTQYF. The CDR3 bases are TGTGCCAGCAGTCTCGAACTAGCTGAAGGACCAGATACGCAGTATTTT. The chain is built from TRBV3-1 and TRBJ2-3; TRBD2 might be the D (6 bases). Per the germline V gene, CDR1 is LGHDT and CDR2 is YNNKEL (reference sequence). Trimming removed 6 bases from V and 4 bases from J, with 20 bases in between. The CDR3 runs 16 residues.

CDR3 bases: TGTGCCAGCAGCCCCAATACAGGGTCTGGGGAGCTGTTTTTT. Protein product: CASSPNTGSGELFF. The rearrangement uses TRBV7-8 and TRBJ2-2; D is possibly TRBD1 (6 bases). The CDR3 spans 14 residues. Per germline, CDR1 SGHVS and CDR2 FQNEAQ. The ends were cut back, 5 bases at V and 8 bases at J, with 15 bases in the middle.

With regard to this clonotype: A much larger clonotype is one base distant, so this may be a read error. This chain links TRBV7-2 with TRBJ2-1; the D gene could be TRBD1 or TRBD2 (5 bases each). V was cut by 1 base and J by 2 bases, with 12 bases left in between. Germline V gives CDR1 SGHTA, CDR2 FQGNSA. CDR3 size: 16 residues. CDR3 sequence: CASSLVVGETYNEQFF. The DNA of the CDR3 is TGTGCCAGCAGCTTAGTTGTGGGGGAAACCTACAATGAGCAGTTCTTC.

This clonotype was observed a handful of times. V gene TRBV13 combines with J gene TRBJ1-1; TRBD1 matches 8 bases. The CDR3 runs to 16 residues. Germline CDR1 reads PRHDT; CDR2 reads FYEKMQ (reference sequence). Trimming at V came to 6 bases and at J to 1 base, leaving 10 bases not matched to a gene. CDR3 bases: TGTGCCAGCAGTCCAAAAAACAGGGGGAAGAACACTGAAGCTTTCTTT. Amino acid sequence: CASSPKNRGKNTEAFF.

This sequence joins TRBV28 and TRBJ2-1, with 8 bases identical to TRBD2. Per the germline V gene, CDR1 is MDHEN and CDR2 is SYDVKM. This CDR3 is 16 amino acids long. Trimming cost V 5 bases and J 3 bases; bases outside gene matches: 9. This CDR3 reads CASSEAPGGFYNEQFF. CDR3 in DNA: TGTGCCAGCAGTGAAGCTCCGGGGGGGTTCTACAATGAGCAGTTCTTC.

This clonotype was counted only a few times. The V gene is TRBV12-3 or TRBV12-4, the J gene TRBJ1-4, with TRBD1 matching over 7 bases. V lost 5 bases to trimming and J lost 14 bases; unmatched junction nucleotides: 5. The CDR3 contains 11 residues. CDR3 in amino acids: CASSVGTDLFF. CDR3 sequence (DNA): TGTGCCAGCAGTGTGGGGACAGACCTGTTTTTT.

The chain employs TRBV29-1 and TRBJ2-1, with TRBD1 identical over 7 bases. Germline CDR1 SQVTM, CDR2 ANQGSEA. With V trimmed by 4 bases and J by 4 bases, 19 bases remained unmatched. This CDR3 comprises 18 residues. CDR3 coding DNA: TGCAGCGTTGTCGGGGTCAGGGGGTACGAAGGCGGTTACAATGAGCAGTTCTTC. Protein product: CSVVGVRGYEGGYNEQFF.

This clonotype was counted at least ten times. The J gene is TRBJ1-6, the V gene TRBV4-3; weak D call: TRBD1 (5 bases). The CDR3 consists of 16 residues. Germline assignment: CDR1 LGHNA and CDR2 YSLEER. V lost 4 bases and J lost 6, with 16 bases in between. The chain's CDR3 is CASSLNLRDVNSPLHF. CDR3 coding DNA: TGCGCCAGCAGCCTTAATCTCCGGGACGTTAATTCACCCCTCCACTTT.

The rearrangement joins TRBV6-1 to TRBJ2-2; D might be TRBD1 or TRBD2, each matching 5 bases. The CDR3 consists of 16 residues. The V gene's germline CDR1 is MNHNS and CDR2 SASEGT. V dropped 5 bases and J dropped 4 bases, with 17 bases sitting between them. The DNA for the CDR3 is TGTGCCAGCAGTTATTCCGGGGCCCCCTCCACCGGGGAGCTGTTTTTT. Its translation is CASSYSGAPSTGELFF.

The chain uses TRBV4-1 and TRBJ2-4, with D unclear. The CDR3 has 16 residues. V gave up 0 bases and J gave up 0 bases, with 9 bases separating them. Germline CDR1 reads MGHRA; CDR2 reads YSYEKL. The CDR3 region has the DNA TGCGCCAGCAGCCAAGATAGCCATATAGCCAAAAACATTCAGTACTTC. This sequence encodes CASSQDSHIAKNIQYF.

The rearrangement links TRBV7-9 to TRBJ1-1; D is undetermined. This CDR3 is 13 amino acids long. Trimming removed 5 bases from V and 10 bases from J, with 17 bases in between. The germline gives CDR1 SEHNR, CDR2 FQNEAQ (reference sequence). Here the CDR3 reads CASSVKNGPGAFF. The CDR3 DNA follows: TGTGCCAGCAGCGTAAAGAATGGGCCTGGAGCTTTCTTT. The complete variable domain, with remaining parts taken from reference TRBV7-9 and TRBJ1-1, reads DTGVSQNPRHKITKRGQNVTFRCDPISEHNRLYWYRQTLGQGPEFLTYFQNEAQLEKSRLLSDRFSAERPKGSFSTLEIQRTEQGDSAMYLCASSVKNGPGAFFGQGTRLTVV.

The chain carries TRBV12-5 and TRBJ2-1; 9 nucleotides align to TRBD2. The junction had 8 bases not matched to a gene; V was cut back by 3 bases and J by 2 bases. Per germline, CDR1 LGHNT and CDR2 FRNRAP. The CDR3 spans 17 residues. CDR3 protein: CASGFSGGRGPYNEQFF. The DNA of the CDR3 is TGTGCTAGTGGTTTTAGCGGGGGCCGGGGACCCTACAATGAGCAGTTCTTC.